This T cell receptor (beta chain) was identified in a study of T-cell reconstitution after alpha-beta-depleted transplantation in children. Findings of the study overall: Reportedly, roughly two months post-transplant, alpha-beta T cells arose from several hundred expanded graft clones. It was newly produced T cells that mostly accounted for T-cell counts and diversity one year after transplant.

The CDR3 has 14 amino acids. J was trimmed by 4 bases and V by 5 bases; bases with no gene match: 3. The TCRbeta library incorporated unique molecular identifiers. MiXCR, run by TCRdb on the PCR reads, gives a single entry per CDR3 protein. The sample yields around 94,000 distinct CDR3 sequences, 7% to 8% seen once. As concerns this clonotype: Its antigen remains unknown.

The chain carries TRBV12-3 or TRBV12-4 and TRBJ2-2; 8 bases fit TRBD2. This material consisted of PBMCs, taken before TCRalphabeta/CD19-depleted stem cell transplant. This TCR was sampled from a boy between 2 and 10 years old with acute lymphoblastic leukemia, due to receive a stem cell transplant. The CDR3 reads CASSTGTSTGELFF. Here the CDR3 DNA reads TGTGCCAGCAGTACCGGGACTAGCACCGGGGAGCTGTTTTTT.